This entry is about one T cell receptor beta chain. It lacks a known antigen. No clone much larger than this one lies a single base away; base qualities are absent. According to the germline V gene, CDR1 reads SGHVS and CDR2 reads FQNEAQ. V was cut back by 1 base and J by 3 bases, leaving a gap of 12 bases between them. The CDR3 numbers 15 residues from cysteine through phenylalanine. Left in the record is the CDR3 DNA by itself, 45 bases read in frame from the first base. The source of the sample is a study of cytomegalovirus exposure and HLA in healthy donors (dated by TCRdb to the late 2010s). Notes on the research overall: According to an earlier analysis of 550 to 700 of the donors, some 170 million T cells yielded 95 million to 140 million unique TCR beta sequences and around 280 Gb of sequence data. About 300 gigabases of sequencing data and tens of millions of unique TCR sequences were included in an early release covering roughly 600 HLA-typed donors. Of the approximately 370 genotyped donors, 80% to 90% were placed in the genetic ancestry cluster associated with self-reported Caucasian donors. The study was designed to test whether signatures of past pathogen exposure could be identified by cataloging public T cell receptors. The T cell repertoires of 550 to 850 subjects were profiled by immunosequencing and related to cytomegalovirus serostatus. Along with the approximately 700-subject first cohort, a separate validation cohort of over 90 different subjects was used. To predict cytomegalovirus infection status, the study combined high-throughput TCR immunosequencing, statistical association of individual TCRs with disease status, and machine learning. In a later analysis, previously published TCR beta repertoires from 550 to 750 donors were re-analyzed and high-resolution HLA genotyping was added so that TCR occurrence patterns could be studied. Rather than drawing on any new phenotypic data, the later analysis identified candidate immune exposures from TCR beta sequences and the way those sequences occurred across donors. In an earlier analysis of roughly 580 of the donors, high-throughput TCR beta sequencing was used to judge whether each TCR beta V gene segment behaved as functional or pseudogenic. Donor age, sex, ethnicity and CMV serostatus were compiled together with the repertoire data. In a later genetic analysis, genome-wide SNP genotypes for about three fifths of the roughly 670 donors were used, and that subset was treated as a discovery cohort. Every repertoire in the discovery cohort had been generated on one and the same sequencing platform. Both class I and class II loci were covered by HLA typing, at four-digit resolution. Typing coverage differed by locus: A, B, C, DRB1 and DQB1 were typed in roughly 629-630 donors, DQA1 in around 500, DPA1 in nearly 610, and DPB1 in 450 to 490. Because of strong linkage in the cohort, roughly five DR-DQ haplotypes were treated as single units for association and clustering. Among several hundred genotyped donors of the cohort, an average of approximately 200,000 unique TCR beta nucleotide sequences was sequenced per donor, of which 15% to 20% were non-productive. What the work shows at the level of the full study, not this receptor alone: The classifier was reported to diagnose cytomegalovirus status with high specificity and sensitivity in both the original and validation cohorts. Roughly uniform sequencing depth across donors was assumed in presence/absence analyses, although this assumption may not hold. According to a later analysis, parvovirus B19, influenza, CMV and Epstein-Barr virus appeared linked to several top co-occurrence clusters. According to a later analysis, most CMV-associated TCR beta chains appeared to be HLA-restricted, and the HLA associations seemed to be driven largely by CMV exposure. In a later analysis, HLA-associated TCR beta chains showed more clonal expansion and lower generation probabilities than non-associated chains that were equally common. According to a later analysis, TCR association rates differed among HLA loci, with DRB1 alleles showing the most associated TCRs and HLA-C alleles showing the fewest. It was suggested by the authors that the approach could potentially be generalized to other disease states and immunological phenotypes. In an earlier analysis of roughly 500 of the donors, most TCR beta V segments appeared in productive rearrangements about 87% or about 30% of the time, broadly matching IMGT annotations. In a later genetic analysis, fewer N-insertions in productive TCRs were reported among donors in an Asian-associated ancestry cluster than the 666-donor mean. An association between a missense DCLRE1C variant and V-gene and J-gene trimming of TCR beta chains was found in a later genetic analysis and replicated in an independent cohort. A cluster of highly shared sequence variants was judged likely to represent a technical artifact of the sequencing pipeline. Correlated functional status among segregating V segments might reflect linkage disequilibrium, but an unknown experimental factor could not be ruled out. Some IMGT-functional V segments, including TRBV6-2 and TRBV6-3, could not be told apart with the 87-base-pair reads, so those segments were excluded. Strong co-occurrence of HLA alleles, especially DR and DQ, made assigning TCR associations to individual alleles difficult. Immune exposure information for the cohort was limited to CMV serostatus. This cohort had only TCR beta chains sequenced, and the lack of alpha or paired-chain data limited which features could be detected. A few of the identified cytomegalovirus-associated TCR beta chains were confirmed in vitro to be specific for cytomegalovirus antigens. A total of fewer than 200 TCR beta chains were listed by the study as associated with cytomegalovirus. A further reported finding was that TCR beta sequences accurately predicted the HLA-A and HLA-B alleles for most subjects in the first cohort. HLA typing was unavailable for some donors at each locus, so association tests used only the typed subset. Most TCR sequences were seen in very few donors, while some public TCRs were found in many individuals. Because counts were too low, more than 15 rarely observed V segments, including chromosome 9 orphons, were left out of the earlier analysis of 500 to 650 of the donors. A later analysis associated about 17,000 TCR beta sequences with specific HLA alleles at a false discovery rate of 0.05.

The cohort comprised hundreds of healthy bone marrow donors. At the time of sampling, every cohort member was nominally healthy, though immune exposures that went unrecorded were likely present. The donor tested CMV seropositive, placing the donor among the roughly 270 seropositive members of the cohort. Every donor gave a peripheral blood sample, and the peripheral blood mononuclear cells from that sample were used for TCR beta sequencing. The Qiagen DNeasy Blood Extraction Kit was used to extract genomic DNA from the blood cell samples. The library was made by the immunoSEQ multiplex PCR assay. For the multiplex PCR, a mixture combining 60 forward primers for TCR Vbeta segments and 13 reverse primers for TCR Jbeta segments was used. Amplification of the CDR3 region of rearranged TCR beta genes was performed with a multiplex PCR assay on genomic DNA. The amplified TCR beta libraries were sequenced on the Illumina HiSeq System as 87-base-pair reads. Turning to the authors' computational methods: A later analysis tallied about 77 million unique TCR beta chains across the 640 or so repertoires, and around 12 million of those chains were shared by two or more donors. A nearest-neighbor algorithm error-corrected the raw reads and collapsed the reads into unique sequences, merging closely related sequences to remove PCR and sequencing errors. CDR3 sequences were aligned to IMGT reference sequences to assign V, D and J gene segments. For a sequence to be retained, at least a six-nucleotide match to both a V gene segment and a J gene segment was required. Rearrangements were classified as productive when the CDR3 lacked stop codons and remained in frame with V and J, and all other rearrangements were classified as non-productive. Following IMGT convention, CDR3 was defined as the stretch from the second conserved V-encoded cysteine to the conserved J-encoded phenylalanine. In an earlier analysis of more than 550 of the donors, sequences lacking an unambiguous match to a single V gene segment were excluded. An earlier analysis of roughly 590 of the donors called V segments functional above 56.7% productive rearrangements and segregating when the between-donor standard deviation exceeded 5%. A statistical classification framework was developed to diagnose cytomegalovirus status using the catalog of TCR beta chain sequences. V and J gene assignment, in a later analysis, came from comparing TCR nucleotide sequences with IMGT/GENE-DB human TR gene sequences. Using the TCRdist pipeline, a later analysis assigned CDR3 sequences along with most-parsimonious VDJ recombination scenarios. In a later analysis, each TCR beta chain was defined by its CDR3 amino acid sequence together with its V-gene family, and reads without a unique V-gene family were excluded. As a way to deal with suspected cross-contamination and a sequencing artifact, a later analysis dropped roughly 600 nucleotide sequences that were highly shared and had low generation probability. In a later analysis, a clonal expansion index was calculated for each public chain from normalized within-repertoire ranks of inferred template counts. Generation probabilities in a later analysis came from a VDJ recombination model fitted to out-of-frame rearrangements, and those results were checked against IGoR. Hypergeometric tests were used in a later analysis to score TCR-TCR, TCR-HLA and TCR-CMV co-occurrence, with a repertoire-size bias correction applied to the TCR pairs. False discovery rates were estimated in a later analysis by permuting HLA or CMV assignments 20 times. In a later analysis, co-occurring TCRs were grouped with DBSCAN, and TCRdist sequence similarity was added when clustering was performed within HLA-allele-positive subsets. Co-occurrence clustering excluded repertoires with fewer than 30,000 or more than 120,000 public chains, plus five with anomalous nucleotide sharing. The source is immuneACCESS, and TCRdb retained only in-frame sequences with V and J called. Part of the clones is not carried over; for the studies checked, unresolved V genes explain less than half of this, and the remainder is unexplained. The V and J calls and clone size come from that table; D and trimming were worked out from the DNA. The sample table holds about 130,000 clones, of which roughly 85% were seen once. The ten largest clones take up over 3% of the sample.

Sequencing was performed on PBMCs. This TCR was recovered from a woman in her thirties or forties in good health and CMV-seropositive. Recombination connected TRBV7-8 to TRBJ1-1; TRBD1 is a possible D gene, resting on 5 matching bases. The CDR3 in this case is CASSLEWGSYTEAFF. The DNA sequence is TGTGCCAGCAGCTTAGAATGGGGCAGTTACACTGAAGCTTTCTTT.